One sample yielded the 25 T cell receptor beta chains listed below, sequenced in a study of shared clonotypes between healthy human individuals. Some clones are missing from TCRdb's copy, which holds only in-frame ones; the method was immunoSEQ multiplex PCR. The sample includes about 1 million clones, around 76% of them seen just once. Sample: memory CD4+ T cells sorted from blood. Sample subset: CD45RA-negative fraction. These receptors originate from a man younger than 35 in good health.

V gene TRBV5-4 combines with J gene TRBJ1-4, with a possible D match to TRBD1 (6 bases). The CDR3 length is 16 residues. V lost 1 base and J lost 1, with 11 bases in between. Germline CDR1 SGHNT, CDR2 YYREEE (reference sequence). The DNA for the CDR3 is TGTGCCAGCAGCTTGAGAGTGGGACAAACTAATGAAAAACTGTTTTTT. This codes for CASSLRVGQTNEKLFF.

This clone has just a few counts. This chain links TRBV4-1 with TRBJ2-7; the match to TRBD1 covers 9 bases. The germline V gene encodes CDR1 MGHRA and CDR2 YSYEKL. The J segment lost 5 bases and the V segment lost 0 bases, leaving 8 bases of the junction unmatched. There are 16 residues in the CDR3. The CDR3 is CASSQDPGQGFDEQYF. CDR3 coding DNA: TGCGCCAGCAGCCAAGATCCGGGACAGGGTTTTGACGAGCAGTACTTC.

This rearrangement joins TRBV27 to TRBJ2-2; D possibly uses TRBD1 or TRBD2 (5 bases each). V was trimmed by 8 bases and J by 0 bases, leaving 16 bases between them. This CDR3 is built from 16 residues. In germline, CDR1 is MNHEY, CDR2 SMNVEV (reference sequence). The CDR3 is CASGGSGLTNTGELFF. The CDR3 nucleotides are TGTGCCAGCGGGGGATCTGGGCTTACGAACACCGGGGAGCTGTTTTTT.

A few counts support this clone. The chain employs TRBV6-1 and TRBJ1-1, with 7 bases matching TRBD1. The CDR3 sequence is 15 residues long. Germline V gives CDR1 MNHNS, CDR2 SASEGT. J lost 0 bases, V lost 1 base, and 2 bases had no gene match. The CDR3 here is CASSEGGQMNTEAFF. DNA of the CDR3: TGTGCCAGCAGTGAAGGGGGACAGATGAACACTGAAGCTTTCTTT.

The genes are TRBV19 and TRBJ1-6, with TRBD1 matching 9 bases. The J segment lost 7 bases and the V segment lost 9 bases, leaving 10 bases of the junction unmatched. The CDR3 loop spans 15 amino acids. Per germline, CDR1 LNHDA and CDR2 SQIVND (reference sequence). CDR3 sequence (DNA): TGTGCCAGCCTAAACAGGGGGCTTCGAAATTCACCCCTCCACTTT. This gives the protein CASLNRGLRNSPLHF.

The V and J genes are TRBV10-3 and TRBJ1-1; 7 bases fit TRBD1. The CDR3 covers 14 residues. Germline CDR1 is ENHRY and CDR2 is SYGVKD. V shed 5 bases, J shed 0 bases, and the junction held 3 bases outside the gene matches. CDR3 protein: CAISLQGMNTEAFF. In DNA form, the CDR3 reads TGTGCCATCAGTCTACAGGGGATGAACACTGAAGCTTTCTTT.

This clone was detected a few times. The chain carries TRBV11-3 and TRBJ1-1; D is unclear. The CDR3 loop spans 12 amino acids. The ends were cut back, 3 bases at V and 2 bases at J, with 4 bases in the middle. Germline lookup yields CDR1 SGHNT and CDR2 YENEEA. CDR3 sequence: CASSFSNTEAFF. CDR3 nucleotide sequence: TGTGCCAGCAGCTTCAGTAACACTGAAGCTTTCTTT.

V and J are TRBV15 and TRBJ1-5; D gene ambiguous. CDR3 length: 14 amino acids. V gave up 0 bases and J gave up 7 bases, with 10 bases separating them. The germline CDR1 and CDR2 sequences are LNHNV and YYDKDF (reference sequence). Written as DNA, the CDR3 is TGTGCCACCAGCAGAGAAGTCAGTGGGCAGCCCCAGCATTTT. Translated: CATSREVSGQPQHF.

The chain joins TRBV2 to TRBJ1-1; 9 bases match TRBD1. With V trimmed by 6 bases and J by 1 base, 3 bases remained unmatched. CDR1 and CDR2 from the germline V gene are SNHLY and FYNNEI. CDR3 length: 14 amino acids. CDR3 loop: CASRQQGANTEAFF. Here the CDR3 DNA reads TGTGCCAGCAGACAACAGGGGGCGAACACTGAAGCTTTCTTT.

Points on this clone: Within the sample, other DNA sequences also encode this same CDR3. The chain combines TRBV6-1 with TRBJ1-1; no reliable D call. This CDR3 has 14 amino acids. Between the trimmed V and J ends, which lost 3 bases and 2 bases, there was a span of 10 bases. CDR1 and CDR2 (germline): MNHNS, SASEGT. The CDR3 nucleotides read TGTGCCAGCAGTGAGGGAGGGCCCAACACTGAAGCTTTCTTT. This encodes CASSEGGPNTEAFF.

V is TRBV7-2 and J is TRBJ2-1, with a tentative D call TRBD1 (6 bases). The germline gives CDR1 SGHTA, CDR2 FQGNSA. V lost 4 bases and J 7 bases, leaving 20 bases between the germline ends. The CDR3 is 16 amino acids. This CDR3 reads CASSSMISRGGNEQFF. The CDR3, as DNA: TGTGCCAGCAGCTCAATGATCTCCAGGGGCGGGAATGAGCAGTTCTTC.

V is TRBV18 and J is TRBJ2-1, with D perhaps TRBD2 (6 bases). V shed 0 bases and J shed 8 bases, with 8 bases lying between them. The CDR3 covers 13 residues. Per the germline V gene, CDR1 is KGHSH and CDR2 is LQKENI. The CDR3 region is CASSPPWGDEQFF. CDR3 nucleotide sequence: TGTGCCAGCTCACCACCGTGGGGGGATGAGCAGTTCTTC.

This clone occurred a few times. This chain connects TRBV5-1 to TRBJ2-3; D unresolved. The V gene's germline CDR1 is SGHRS and CDR2 YFSETQ. The CDR3 spans 14 residues. V gave up 2 bases and J gave up 1 base, with 8 bases separating them. The CDR3 region is CASSFSGGTDTQYF. Written as DNA, the CDR3 is TGCGCCAGCAGCTTTTCGGGTGGCACAGATACGCAGTATTTT.

The table lists this clone with a count of one. The gene calls are TRBV30 and TRBJ2-5; 11 bases line up with TRBD2. CDR3 length equals 15 residues. Germline CDR1 reads GTSNPN; CDR2 reads SVGIG (reference sequence). Trimming took 3 bases from V and 5 from J; bases not matched to a gene: 8. The CDR3 DNA sequence: TGTGCCTGGAGCCTAGCGGGGGGCTTCGGGGAGACCCAGTACTTC. It specifies CAWSLAGGFGETQYF.

Worth noting for this clone: In the same sample, other DNA sequences code for this CDR3. V is TRBV19 and J is TRBJ2-2, with a tentative D call TRBD2 (5 bases). CDR1 is LNHDA and CDR2 is SQIVND in the germline V gene (reference sequence). Trimming took off 3 bases at V and 4 bases at J, with 12 bases between the two ends. The CDR3 has 15 residues. The CDR3 coding sequence is TGTGCCAGTAGTATCCCCGGGGTCGGCACCGGGGAGCTGTTTTTT. It is translated as CASSIPGVGTGELFF.

The chain combines TRBV6-6 with TRBJ1-5; D remains ambiguous. The V and J ends lost 6 bases and 0 bases respectively, with 12 bases between them. Germline lookup yields CDR1 MNHNY and CDR2 SVGAGI (reference sequence). This CDR3 contains 15 residues. CDR3 bases: TGTGCCAGCAGACCCGACGGAAGTAGCAATCAGCCCCAGCATTTT. Protein sequence: CASRPDGSSNQPQHF.

The chain couples TRBV11-2 to TRBJ2-1, with no clear D. Germline assignment: CDR1 SGHAT and CDR2 FQNNGV. There are 13 residues in the CDR3. Trimming left V 5 bases short and J 10 bases short, with 15 bases between. The CDR3 sequence is CASSGLNKREQFF. In DNA, the CDR3 is TGTGCCAGCAGCGGGCTGAACAAGAGGGAGCAGTTCTTC.

The rearrangement uses TRBV10-3 and TRBJ2-3; 7 bases are shared with TRBD1. The germline gives CDR1 ENHRY, CDR2 SYGVKD. V shed 4 bases and J 0 bases; nucleotides not matched to a gene: 13. The CDR3 extends over 18 amino acids. CDR3 coding DNA: TGTGCCATCAGTGTGGACAGGTCCGGGCGCTATAGCACAGATACGCAGTATTTT. The encoded protein is CAISVDRSGRYSTDTQYF.

The rearrangement links TRBV21-1 to TRBJ1-3; the table's D gene call, TRBD1, was not cross checked with the DNA. TRBV21-1 constitutes a pseudogene. CDR3 length: 16 residues. CDR3 DNA: TGTGCCAGCAGCAATCGGACAGCATTCTCTGGAAACACCATATATTTT. Its translation is CASSNRTAFSGNTIYF.

CDR3 DNA: TGTGCCAGTCGTAGCGGGAGGATCAACGAGCAGTACTTC. Protein: CASRSGRINEQYF. V is TRBV6-5 and J is TRBJ2-7; TRBD2 agrees at 10 bases. The germline CDR1 and CDR2 sequences are MNHEY and SVGAGI. Germline trimming cut 9 bases from V and 5 bases from J; bases unmatched to any gene: 7. This CDR3 region has 13 residues.

The V and J genes are TRBV6-1 and TRBJ2-1; the D gene is possibly TRBD1 (5 bases). Germline CDR1 is MNHNS and CDR2 is SASEGT. V was clipped by 1 base and J by 9 bases, with 13 bases between them. This CDR3 is built from 14 residues. The chain's CDR3 is CASSEGRVTGEQFF. CDR3 sequence (DNA): TGTGCCAGCAGTGAAGGCAGGGTCACCGGTGAGCAGTTCTTC.

In regard to this clone: The same CDR3 is also encoded by other DNA sequences in this sample. The rearrangement joins TRBV5-1 to TRBJ2-3, with 10 bases lining up with TRBD2. The V segment lost 3 bases and the J segment 1 base; nucleotides outside the gene matches: 2. Looked up from germline, CDR1 is SGHRS and CDR2 is YFSETQ. CDR3 size: 15 residues. Written as DNA, the CDR3 is TGCGCCAGCAGCTCCGGACTAGCGGGCACAGATACGCAGTATTTT. It translates to CASSSGLAGTDTQYF.

This chain joins TRBV9 and TRBJ2-3; D unclear. The V end lost 3 bases, the J end lost 4 bases, and 9 bases lay between the germline ends. The germline CDR1 and CDR2 sequences are SGDLS and YYNGEE. The CDR3 has 13 residues. CDR3 in amino acids: CASSAAFSDTQYF. The CDR3 nucleotides read TGTGCCAGCAGCGCTGCATTCTCAGATACGCAGTATTTT. Supplemented by reference TRBV9 and TRBJ2-3, the full variable domain reads DSGVTQTPKHLITATGQRVTLRCSPRSGDLSVYWYQQSLDQGLQFLIQYYNGEERAKGNILERFSAQQFPDLHSELNLSSLELGDSALYFCASSAAFSDTQYFGPGTRLTVL.

This clone occurred once. The V gene is TRBV19, the J gene TRBJ2-7; TRBD2 agrees at 10 bases. The CDR3 length is 13 residues. Trimming at V came to 7 bases and at J to 3 bases, leaving 3 bases not matched to a gene. Germline V CDR1 and CDR2: LNHDA, SQIVND (reference sequence). The CDR3, as DNA: TGTGCCAGTACGTCTAGCGGGGGCTACGAGCAGTACTTC. It encodes CASTSSGGYEQYF.

The J gene is TRBJ2-5, the V gene TRBV9; D uncertain. This CDR3 spans 14 amino acids. Germline CDR1 reads SGDLS; CDR2 reads YYNGEE. Trimming took 2 bases from V and 0 from J, leaving 8 bases between them. CDR3 in DNA: TGTGCCAGCAGCGTTAACTGGCACCAAGAGACCCAGTACTTC. It yields the protein CASSVNWHQETQYF.